Each of the 25 T cell receptor beta chains below was sequenced from the same sample in a study of cytomegalovirus exposure and HLA in healthy donors. This PCR relied on a set of 60 Vbeta primers and 13 Jbeta primers. Libraries were prepared by immunoSEQ multiplex PCR; TCRdb keeps only in-frame clonotypes and omits some of them. Here the sample spans approximately 30,000 clones, roughly two fifths being singletons. Sample: PBMCs. The receptors come from a woman aged 50 to 60 in good health and CMV-seronegative.

This clone was detected once. Other DNA sequences in this sample translate to the same CDR3. The V call is TRBV2, the J call TRBJ2-7; a weak D match, TRBD1 (5 bases). CDR1 SNHLY and CDR2 FYNNEI come from the germline V gene. The CDR3 has 12 residues. V lost 6 bases to trimming and J lost 3 bases, with 9 bases between them. The CDR3 region has the DNA TGTGCCAGCAGCGCTCAGGGCTACGAGCAGTACTTC. Translated: CASSAQGYEQYF.

J is TRBJ2-1 and V is TRBV9; 7 bases line up with TRBD2. Germline CDR1 is SGDLS and CDR2 is YYNGEE. The CDR3 is 15 amino acids. V was pared by 0 bases and J by 7 bases, with 7 bases of the junction left unmatched. CDR3 amino acids: CASSVEGGSLNEQFF. The CDR3 DNA is TGTGCCAGCAGCGTAGAGGGCGGGAGTTTGAATGAGCAGTTCTTC.

This chain connects TRBV5-1 to TRBJ2-1; TRBD2 is a possible D gene (6 bases). The germline V and J ends were trimmed by 4 bases and 9 bases, with 17 bases remaining between them. CDR1 SGHRS and CDR2 YFSETQ come from the germline V gene. The CDR3 has 14 residues. CDR3 sequence reads: CASSPSRSSAEQFF. In nucleotides, the CDR3 is TGCGCCAGCAGCCCTTCCCGTTCTAGCGCTGAGCAGTTCTTC.

This clone was detected a few times. The gene calls are TRBV6-1 and TRBJ1-2; tentative D call: TRBD1 (5 bases). V lost 3 bases and J 6 bases, leaving 11 bases between the germline ends. There are 13 residues in the CDR3. The germline V gene encodes CDR1 MNHNS and CDR2 SASEGT. The CDR3 spells CASSDGGVDGYTF. The DNA for the CDR3 is TGTGCCAGCAGTGATGGGGGGGTAGATGGCTACACCTTC.

This clone was observed a handful of times. The chain couples TRBV5-1 to TRBJ2-1; 8 positions match TRBD2. This CDR3 is 15 amino acids long. Germline CDR1 SGHRS, CDR2 YFSETQ. V lost 4 bases to trimming and J lost 5 bases; unmatched junction nucleotides: 8. CDR3 DNA sequence: TGCGCCAGCAGCAACTCGGGACTAGTCGACAATGAGCAGTTCTTC. Its translation is CASSNSGLVDNEQFF.

This clone showed up just a few times. The gene calls are TRBV19 and TRBJ2-5; 12 bases map to TRBD2. Germline CDR1 reads LNHDA; CDR2 reads SQIVND (reference sequence). V lost 3 bases, J lost 2 bases, and 10 bases stayed unmatched. The CDR3 is 18 amino acids. The CDR3 nucleotides are TGTGCCAGTAGTATGGTGCTAGCGGGGGGGCCAGGGCAAGAGACCCAGTACTTC. This gives the protein CASSMVLAGGPGQETQYF.

This chain joins TRBV7-3 and TRBJ2-2; TRBD2 matches 8 bases. V dropped 1 base and J dropped 3; count of bases not matched to a gene: 4. Germline loops: CDR1 SGHTA, CDR2 FQGTGA. The length of the CDR3 is 16 residues. The CDR3 region is CASSLIPGGDTGELFF. CDR3 bases: TGTGCCAGCAGCTTAATTCCGGGAGGGGACACCGGGGAGCTGTTTTTT.

This chain links TRBV6-6 with TRBJ1-4, with TRBD1 matching over 9 bases. Germline V lookup: CDR1 MNHNY, CDR2 SVGAGI (reference sequence). The CDR3 sequence is 15 residues long. V gave up 7 bases and J gave up 7 bases; unmatched junction bases: 10. The chain's CDR3 is CASTRRTGEVEKLFF. Here the CDR3 DNA reads TGTGCCAGCACCAGACGGACAGGGGAGGTTGAAAAACTGTTTTTT.

This clone was seen a handful of times. The CDR3 reads CAISEDSSDTQYF. The CDR3 DNA reads as TGTGCCATCAGTGAGGACAGTTCAGATACGCAGTATTTT. The J gene is TRBJ2-3, the V gene TRBV10-3, with a possible D match to TRBD1 (5 bases). CDR1 and CDR2 from the germline V gene are ENHRY and SYGVKD. The CDR3 length is 13 residues. The germline V and J ends were trimmed by 2 bases and 4 bases, with 7 bases remaining between them.

This clone was counted a few times. The CDR3 sequence is CSADSGTSVLKDTQYF. The CDR3 bases are TGCAGCGCTGACTCAGGGACTTCCGTTTTGAAGGATACGCAGTATTTT. J is TRBJ2-3 and V is TRBV29-1, with D perhaps matching TRBD2 (6 bases). The germline V gene encodes CDR1 SQVTM and CDR2 ANQGSEA. V lost 7 bases to trimming and J lost 6 bases, with 26 bases between them. The CDR3 consists of 16 residues.

J is TRBJ2-2 and V is TRBV29-1; 9 bases align to TRBD2. Germline loops: CDR1 SQVTM, CDR2 ANQGSEA. CDR3 length: 15 amino acids. The ends lost 4 bases at V and 4 bases at J; junction bases unmatched: 7. CDR3 in amino acids: CSVAAGGPGTGELFF. The CDR3 nucleotides are TGCAGCGTTGCGGCGGGGGGGCCTGGCACCGGGGAGCTGTTTTTT.

The chain uses TRBV18 and TRBJ2-2; 13 positions match TRBD2. The V and J ends lost 0 bases and 8 bases, in that order; junction bases with no gene match: 3. Looked up from germline, CDR1 is KGHSH and CDR2 is LQKENI. The CDR3 totals 16 residues. CDR3 in amino acids: CASSPPGTSGTGELFF. As DNA, the CDR3 is TGTGCCAGCTCACCACCTGGGACTAGCGGGACTGGGGAGCTGTTTTTT.

This clone has more than one count but fewer than ten. The genes are TRBV21-1 and TRBJ1-3; the table's TRBD1 call for D was not verified on the DNA. TRBV21-1 is recorded as a pseudogene. CDR3 length: 13 residues. The CDR3 loop reads CASLGDRGNTIYF. DNA of the CDR3: TGTGCCAGCTTAGGGGACAGAGGAAACACCATATATTTT.

V and J are TRBV14 and TRBJ1-2, with 7 nucleotides matching TRBD1. Trimming took 4 bases from V and 4 from J; bases not matched to a gene: 9. In germline, CDR1 is SGHDN, CDR2 FVKESK. The CDR3 has 15 residues. The CDR3 region is CASSPGFAGGYGYTF. CDR3 sequence (DNA): TGTGCCAGCAGCCCAGGGTTTGCAGGGGGCTATGGCTACACCTTC.

V and J are TRBV19 and TRBJ2-1, with D perhaps matching TRBD2 (6 bases). The V and J ends lost 3 bases and 7 bases respectively, with 13 bases between them. The germline V gene encodes CDR1 LNHDA and CDR2 SQIVND (reference sequence). The length of the CDR3 is 14 residues. The CDR3 sequence is CASSMSSSVNEQFF. The CDR3 nucleotides read TGTGCCAGTAGTATGTCCTCTAGCGTGAATGAGCAGTTCTTC.

A few counts support this clone. CDR3: CASSPGTGRDTQYF. The CDR3 DNA is TGCGCCAGCAGCCCGGGGACAGGGAGAGATACGCAGTATTTT. The chain is built from TRBV5-1 and TRBJ2-3, with TRBD1 matching 9 bases. The CDR3 covers 14 residues. V shed 4 bases, J shed 5 bases, and the junction held 5 bases outside the gene matches. The V gene's germline CDR1 is SGHRS and CDR2 YFSETQ.

The V gene is TRBV28, the J gene TRBJ2-1; D possibly corresponds to TRBD1 (6 bases). There are 13 residues in the CDR3. CDR1 is MDHEN, CDR2 SYDVKM, per germline. V shed 2 bases and J shed 7 bases, with 9 bases lying between them. For the CDR3, the DNA is TGTGCCAGCAGTTTAGCCAGGGGAAATGAGCAGTTCTTC. Translated: CASSLARGNEQFF.

This clone was picked up a small number of times. The chain recombines TRBV6-5 with TRBJ2-1, with D tentatively TRBD2 (5 bases). Germline-derived CDR1 and CDR2 are MNHEY and SVGAGI. V was pared by 5 bases and J by 8 bases, with 10 bases between. This CDR3 comprises 12 residues. CDR3 coding DNA: TGTGCCAGCAGTCCTGGGAGCCATGAGCAGTTCTTC. Residues: CASSPGSHEQFF.

This clone was found a few times. The genes are TRBV6-6 and TRBJ2-3; tentatively, D is TRBD2 (5 bases). CDR1 MNHNY and CDR2 SVGAGI come from the germline V gene (reference sequence). The CDR3 is 15 residues long. Trimming took off 6 bases at V and 0 bases at J, with 13 bases between the two ends. CDR3: CASSLRDPSTDTQYF. CDR3 coding DNA: TGTGCCAGCAGCTTACGGGATCCCAGCACAGATACGCAGTATTTT.

V gene TRBV9 combines with J gene TRBJ2-1, with 12 positions matching TRBD2. J lost 9 bases, V lost 1 base, and 14 bases had no gene match. Per germline, CDR1 SGDLS and CDR2 YYNGEE. The CDR3 is made up of 18 amino acids. The CDR3 is CASSVIGTSGYIGSEQFF. CDR3 DNA sequence: TGTGCCAGCAGCGTAATCGGGACTAGCGGGTATATTGGGAGTGAGCAGTTCTTC.

The chain recombines TRBV5-1 with TRBJ2-5; 9 nucleotides align to TRBD1. The CDR3 length is 14 residues. CDR1 is SGHRS, CDR2 YFSETQ, per germline. J lost 4 bases, V lost 4 bases, and 5 bases had no gene match. The CDR3 DNA follows: TGCGCCAGCAGCGCGACGACAGGGGGAGAGACCCAGTACTTC. It yields the protein CASSATTGGETQYF. The full variable domain, its missing parts supplied by reference TRBV5-1 and TRBJ2-5, is KAGVTQTPRYLIKTRGQQVTLSCSPISGHRSVSWYQQTPGQGLQFLFEYFSETQRNKGNFPGRFSGRQFSNSRSEMNVSTLELGDSALYLCASSATTGGETQYFGPGTRLLVL.

V usage is TRBV18 and J usage is TRBJ2-2; the D gene is possibly TRBD2 (6 bases). The germline V and J ends were trimmed by 0 bases and 5 bases, with 13 bases remaining between them. Germline lookup yields CDR1 KGHSH and CDR2 LQKENI. The length of the CDR3 is 16 residues. The CDR3 DNA sequence: TGTGCCAGCTCACCACCGACGGGAGCGGTTACCGGGGAGCTGTTTTTT. It is translated as CASSPPTGAVTGELFF.

The gene calls are TRBV10-3 and TRBJ1-4; TRBD1 matches at 8 bases. The CDR3 has 14 residues. Germline-derived CDR1 and CDR2 are ENHRY and SYGVKD. Trimming cost V 5 bases and J 5 bases; bases outside gene matches: 4. CDR3 sequence: CAISPGQVNEKLFF. The CDR3 bases are TGTGCCATCAGTCCGGGACAGGTGAATGAAAAACTGTTTTTT.

The V call is TRBV4-2, the J call TRBJ1-3; TRBD1 matches 10 bases. CDR3 size: 18 residues. The germline CDR1 and CDR2 sequences are LGHNA and YNFKEQ. Trimming took 0 bases from V and 0 from J; bases not matched to a gene: 5. DNA of the CDR3: TGTGCCAGCAGCCAAGATTGGGACAGGGGCAGCTCTGGAAACACCATATATTTT. Translating it yields CASSQDWDRGSSGNTIYF.

This clone was observed a handful of times. V gene TRBV27 combines with J gene TRBJ1-5; D is uncertain. Trimming pared 9 bases from V and 3 bases from J, leaving 9 bases between. This CDR3 contains 12 residues. Germline V CDR1 and CDR2: MNHEY, SMNVEV (reference sequence). CDR3 in amino acids: CASRRANQPQHF. CDR3 DNA: TGTGCCAGTCGGAGGGCCAATCAGCCCCAGCATTTT.